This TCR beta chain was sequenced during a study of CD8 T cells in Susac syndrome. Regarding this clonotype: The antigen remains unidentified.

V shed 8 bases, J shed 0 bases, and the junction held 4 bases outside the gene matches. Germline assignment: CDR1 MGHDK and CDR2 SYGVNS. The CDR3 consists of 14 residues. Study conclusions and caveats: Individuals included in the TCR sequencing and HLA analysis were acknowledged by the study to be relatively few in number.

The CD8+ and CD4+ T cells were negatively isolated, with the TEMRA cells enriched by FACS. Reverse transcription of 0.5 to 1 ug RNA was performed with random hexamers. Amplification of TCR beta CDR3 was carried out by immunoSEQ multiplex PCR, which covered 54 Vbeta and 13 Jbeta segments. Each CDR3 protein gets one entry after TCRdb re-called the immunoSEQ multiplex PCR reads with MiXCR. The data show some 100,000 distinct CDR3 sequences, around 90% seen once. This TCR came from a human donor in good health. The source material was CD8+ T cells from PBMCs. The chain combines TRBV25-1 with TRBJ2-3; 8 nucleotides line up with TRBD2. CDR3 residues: CASAGGGSTDTQYF. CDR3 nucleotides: TGTGCCAGCGCCGGGGGGGGGAGCACAGATACGCAGTATTTT.